This T cell receptor beta chain came from a study of response to subunit inactivated influenza vaccine. One entry per CDR3 protein results from TCRdb running MiXCR on the RT-PCR reads. The sample records about 540,000 distinct CDR3 sequences, around a quarter being singletons. Comment on this clonotype: A read error may account for a junction end that differs from germline.

In addition, the sample was reused for a study of T cells expressing NK-cell markers. That work adds: Template switching by 5'RACE with UMIs generated the TCR beta cDNA. Cells sorted as CD3+CD56+NKG2C+, CD3+CD56+NKG2C- and CD3+CD56-NKG2C+ T cells supplied the TCR beta repertoires. Among several donors, these clonotypes also ranked first in the CD3+CD56-NKG2C+ fraction.

The sequencing used CD4+ T cells sorted from PBMCs, collected less than 13 days after vaccination. This TCR derives from a man between 45 and 60 years old who received an inactivated influenza vaccine.

Written as DNA, the CDR3 is TGTGCCAGCAGCTCTGGACAGGGATTGTCCTACGAGCATTACTTC. It specifies CASSSGQGLSYEHYF. The gene calls are TRBV7-9 and TRBJ2-7; 8 nucleotides agree with TRBD1. Germline V gene sequence: CDR1 SEHNR, CDR2 FQNEAQ (reference sequence). The CDR3 is 15 amino acids.